The 21 T cell receptor beta chains given below trace back to one sample, sequenced in a study of blood T cell repertoires in COVID-19. Here immunoSEQ multiplex PCR was the method, and the copy in TCRdb shows in-frame clones only, minus some. The sample lists about 240,000 clones, approximately 86% seen once, with about 3% in the top ten. The sequenced sample consisted of peripheral blood. The receptors originated from a woman in her 30s who had recovered from COVID-19.

The rearrangement joins TRBV7-2 to TRBJ1-1; weak D call: TRBD1 (5 bases). The CDR3 length is 15 residues. Germline lookup yields CDR1 SGHTA and CDR2 FQGNSA. V dropped 4 bases and J dropped 1 base, with 13 bases sitting between them. The CDR3 bases are TGTGCCAGCAGCTCCTCAGGGAACTCGAACACTGAAGCTTTCTTT. Its translation is CASSSSGNSNTEAFF.

The chain combines TRBV2 with TRBJ1-6; 11 nucleotides match TRBD1. V lost 1 base to trimming and J lost 9 bases; unmatched junction nucleotides: 11. From germline, CDR1 is SNHLY and CDR2 FYNNEI. The CDR3 contains 18 residues. This chain's CDR3 is CASSEGGQGAQGSSPLHF. CDR3 DNA: TGTGCCAGCAGTGAAGGTGGACAGGGGGCGCAGGGGTCTTCACCCCTCCACTTT.

CDR3 coding DNA: TGTGCCAGCAGCCAAGATCAGGGGGCTTCGAACACCGGGGAGCTGTTTTTT. This sequence encodes CASSQDQGASNTGELFF. The J gene is TRBJ2-2, the V gene TRBV4-2; TRBD1 matches at 8 bases. The CDR3 runs to 17 residues. CDR1 LGHNA and CDR2 YNFKEQ come from the germline V gene. V lost 0 bases, J lost 0 bases, and 3 bases stayed unmatched.

This rearrangement joins TRBV24-1 to TRBJ2-5; D uncertain. This CDR3 spans 16 amino acids. V was shortened by 2 bases and J by 4 bases, with 16 bases between the two germline ends. Per germline, CDR1 KGHDR and CDR2 SFDVKD. For the CDR3, the DNA is TGTGCCACCAGTGATTCAGGCCCAGGAAGGCGAGAGACCCAGTACTTC. Its protein product is CATSDSGPGRRETQYF.

The rearrangement uses TRBV6-2 or TRBV6-3 and TRBJ1-5; weak D call: TRBD1 (5 bases). The CDR3 totals 14 residues. Germline V gives CDR1 MNHEY, CDR2 SVGEGT. Trimming shortened V by 7 bases and J by 12 bases, and 22 bases separated the two germline ends. The CDR3 region is CASNPVGRGADQHF. The CDR3 DNA reads TGTGCCAGCAACCCGGTCGGGAGGGGCGCGGACCAGCATTTT.

In this sample, this clone turned up a few times. V and J are TRBV15 and TRBJ1-6; D unclear. V was cut by 0 bases and J by 8 bases, with 17 bases left in between. CDR1 and CDR2 from the germline V gene are LNHNV and YYDKDF (reference sequence). The CDR3 has 17 residues. The CDR3 DNA sequence: TGTGCCACCAGCAGAGAGCGGGGTGGAAGCCCCTATTCACCCCTCCACTTT. Residues: CATSRERGGSPYSPLHF.

This chain links TRBV19 with TRBJ2-1, with TRBD2 as a possible D gene (5 bases). The CDR3 extends over 13 amino acids. Germline values: CDR1 LNHDA, CDR2 SQIVND (reference sequence). The V and J ends lost 6 bases and 5 bases respectively, with 11 bases between them. CDR3 DNA: TGTGCCAGTAGCACGGGGTGGGACAATGAGCAGTTCTTC. Residues: CASSTGWDNEQFF.

The chain employs TRBV9 and TRBJ2-5, with D possibly matching TRBD1 (6 bases). In germline, CDR1 is SGDLS, CDR2 YYNGEE. The germline V and J ends were trimmed by 1 base and 5 bases, with 6 bases remaining between them. The CDR3 is 12 amino acids. The CDR3 region is CASSVTGETQYF. DNA for the CDR3: TGTGCCAGCAGCGTAACAGGGGAGACCCAGTACTTC. Complete variable domain (other parts from reference TRBV9 and TRBJ2-5): DSGVTQTPKHLITATGQRVTLRCSPRSGDLSVYWYQQSLDQGLQFLIQYYNGEERAKGNILERFSAQQFPDLHSELNLSSLELGDSALYFCASSVTGETQYFGPGTRLLVL.

This clone has more than one count but fewer than ten. The rearrangement links TRBV15 to TRBJ1-6; D is undetermined. Trimming took off 0 bases at V and 7 bases at J, with 22 bases between the two ends. The CDR3 totals 19 residues. Germline V gives CDR1 LNHNV, CDR2 YYDKDF (reference sequence). In DNA form, the CDR3 reads TGTGCCACCAGCAGAGATCCCGGGATCGGGGTAGGAGCCAATTCACCCCTCCACTTT. Translation gives CATSRDPGIGVGANSPLHF.

The CDR3, as DNA: TGTGCCAGCAACACAGGATCCGGGGAGCTGTTTTTT. Its protein is CASNTGSGELFF. The V call is TRBV5-4, the J call TRBJ2-2, with D maybe TRBD1 (5 bases). The V end was cut by 6 bases, the J end by 6 bases, with 9 bases between. Looked up from germline, CDR1 is SGHNT and CDR2 is YYREEE (reference sequence). The CDR3 consists of 12 residues.

This clone was seen just once. This chain links TRBV5-6 with TRBJ2-7; TRBD1 agrees at 9 bases. V shed 0 bases and J 4 bases; nucleotides not matched to a gene: 11. Germline loops: CDR1 SGHDT, CDR2 YYEEEE. The CDR3 consists of 17 residues. The CDR3 protein is CASSLDRWDRAIYEQYF. CDR3 bases: TGTGCCAGCAGCTTGGATCGTTGGGACAGGGCCATATACGAGCAGTACTTC.

In nucleotides, the CDR3 is TGCAGTGCGGAGCTTACAGATACGCAGTATTTT. Its translation is CSAELTDTQYF. The chain uses TRBV20-1 and TRBJ2-3; the D is unclear. Trimming removed 6 bases at V and 3 bases at J, with 7 bases between. The CDR3 contains 11 residues. Per germline, CDR1 DFQATT and CDR2 SNEGSKA (reference sequence).

The chain couples TRBV7-9 to TRBJ2-3; TRBD2 matches at 7 bases. V gave up 9 bases and J gave up 14 bases; unmatched junction bases: 17. This CDR3 comprises 13 residues. Germline lookup yields CDR1 SEHNR and CDR2 FQNEAQ (reference sequence). CDR3 region: CASAGELLEIWYF. CDR3 sequence (DNA): TGTGCCAGTGCGGGGGAACTACTCGAGATTTGGTATTTT.

The chain has TRBV24-1 and TRBJ2-7, with a possible D match to TRBD2 (5 bases). The CDR3 contains 15 residues. Germline CDR1 reads KGHDR; CDR2 reads SFDVKD. V lost 12 bases to trimming and J lost 2 bases, with 22 bases between them. CDR3 protein: CAAPTNTTNTYEQYF. The CDR3 bases are TGTGCCGCTCCAACTAACACGACTAACACCTACGAGCAGTACTTC.

On this clone: An end of the junction does not agree with germline; a read error may underlie this. This chain joins TRBV20-1 and TRBJ2-2; 7 nucleotides agree with TRBD1. Germline values: CDR1 DFQATT, CDR2 SNEGSKA (reference sequence). The CDR3 extends over 11 amino acids. This CDR3 is CSARDPGGLFF. Here the CDR3 DNA reads TGCAGTGCTAGAGATCCAGGGGGGCTGTTTTTT.

The chain employs TRBV5-1 and TRBJ2-1; 8 bases match TRBD1. Unmatched junction bases numbered 7, after V lost 6 bases and J lost 2 bases. The germline V gene has CDR1 SGHRS and CDR2 YFSETQ. The CDR3 covers 15 residues. The CDR3 DNA is TGCGCCAGCAACAACGGACAGGGAACCTACAATGAGCAGTTCTTC. Translating it yields CASNNGQGTYNEQFF.

J is TRBJ1-5 and V is TRBV2; weak D call: TRBD1 (5 bases). The germline CDR1 and CDR2 sequences are SNHLY and FYNNEI. The CDR3 extends over 14 amino acids. V gave up 2 bases and J gave up 3 bases, with 8 bases separating them. CDR3 DNA sequence: TGTGCCAGCAGTGAACAGGGATTCAATCAGCCCCAGCATTTT. This translates into CASSEQGFNQPQHF.

The V gene is TRBV19, the J gene TRBJ1-5, with no clear D. Trimming cost V 5 bases and J 3 bases, with 11 bases left between them. Germline CDR1 reads LNHDA; CDR2 reads SQIVND (reference sequence). This CDR3 spans 14 amino acids. The CDR3 region is CASSGGRDNQPQHF. DNA of the CDR3: TGTGCCAGTAGTGGCGGACGGGACAATCAGCCCCAGCATTTT.

Note on this clone: Other DNA sequences within the sample encode an identical CDR3. The rearrangement joins TRBV27 to TRBJ1-6, with 11 nucleotides matching TRBD1. CDR3 length equals 15 residues. The germline gives CDR1 MNHEY, CDR2 SMNVEV (reference sequence). The V segment lost 2 bases and the J segment 6 bases; nucleotides outside the gene matches: 0. The DNA of the CDR3 is TGTGCCAGCAGTTTAGGGACAGGGGGTAATTCACCCCTCCACTTT. It codes for CASSLGTGGNSPLHF.

The rearrangement links TRBV9 to TRBJ2-3; the match to TRBD1 covers 7 bases. From germline, CDR1 is SGDLS and CDR2 YYNGEE. The junction had 7 bases not matched to a gene; V was cut back by 4 bases and J by 2 bases. The CDR3 length is 15 residues. CDR3: CASSPSGTDTDTQYF. The CDR3 DNA reads as TGTGCCAGCAGCCCCTCCGGGACAGACACAGATACGCAGTATTTT.

The chain employs TRBV2 and TRBJ1-1; 8 bases map to TRBD1. The CDR3 loop spans 14 amino acids. The V segment lost 4 bases and the J segment 5 bases; nucleotides outside the gene matches: 6. CDR1 SNHLY and CDR2 FYNNEI come from the germline V gene. CDR3 coding DNA: TGTGCCAGCAGTGCCCAGACAGGGGAGACTGAAGCTTTCTTT. Its translation: CASSAQTGETEAFF.